This T cell receptor (beta chain) was sequenced during a study of cytomegalovirus exposure and HLA in healthy donors. The primer mix had 60 Vbeta and 13 Jbeta primers. Clones were sequenced by immunoSEQ multiplex PCR, and TCRdb holds only the in-frame ones, with some missing. Of approximately 190,000 clones listed, over 65% are singletons. The CDR3 has 15 residues. V dropped 0 bases and J dropped 4; count of bases not matched to a gene: 4. Germline CDR1 and CDR2: SGDLS and YYNGEE. This sequence was found in a woman between 50 and 59 years old in good health and CMV-seropositive. The sample comprised PBMCs. The chain combines TRBV9 with TRBJ1-2; 9 nucleotides line up with TRBD1. CDR3 sequence reads: CASSVEQGAVYGYTF. CDR3 coding DNA: TGTGCCAGCAGCGTAGAACAGGGGGCTGTCTATGGCTACACCTTC.